This T cell receptor (beta chain) came from a study of early stage breast cancer tumors. Study results and limitations: Enriched TCRB sequences shared across patients were mostly commonly generated sequences.

As regards this clone: Its target is not known.

J lost 0 bases, V lost 11 bases, and 10 bases had no gene match. CDR3 length: 15 amino acids. Germline-derived CDR1 and CDR2 are LNHDA and SQIVND (reference sequence). Method: immunoSEQ multiplex PCR; TCRdb's copy keeps in-frame clones and lacks some. Seen here are approximately 9,300 clones, about four fifths observed once, and the top ten hold approximately 10%. The rearrangement uses TRBV19 and TRBJ2-3, with TRBD2 matching 8 bases. Specimen: normal breast tissue next to the tumor. This TCR came from a person aged 40 to 49 with breast cancer. The chain's CDR3 is CAGGLAQTSTDTQYF. The CDR3, as DNA: TGTGCCGGAGGACTAGCACAAACTAGCACAGATACGCAGTATTTT.